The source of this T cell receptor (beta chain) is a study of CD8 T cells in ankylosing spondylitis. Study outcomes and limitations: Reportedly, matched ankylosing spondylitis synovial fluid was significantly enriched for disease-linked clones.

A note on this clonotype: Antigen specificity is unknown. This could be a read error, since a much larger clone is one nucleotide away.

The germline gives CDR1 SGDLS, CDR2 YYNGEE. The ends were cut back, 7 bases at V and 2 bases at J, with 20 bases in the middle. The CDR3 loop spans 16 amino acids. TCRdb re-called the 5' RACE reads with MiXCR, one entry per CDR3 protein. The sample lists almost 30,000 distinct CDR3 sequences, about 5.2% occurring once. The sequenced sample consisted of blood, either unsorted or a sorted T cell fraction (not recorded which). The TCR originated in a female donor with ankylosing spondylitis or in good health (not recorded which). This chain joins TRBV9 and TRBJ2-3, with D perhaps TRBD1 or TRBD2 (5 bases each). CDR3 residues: CASCASGTASTDTQYF. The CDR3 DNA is TGTGCCAGCTGCGCCTCCGGGACCGCCTCCACAGATACGCAGTATTTT.